These 22 T cell receptor beta chains were sequenced from one sample in a study of T-cell reconstitution after alpha-beta-depleted transplantation in children. Preparation of the TCRbeta library involved a method that used unique molecular identifiers. TCRdb redid the calling of the PCR reads with MiXCR, one entry per CDR3 protein. The table records about 690,000 distinct CDR3 sequences, roughly 17% of them present only once. The sequencing used PBMCs from the stem cell graft donor, collected from the stem cell graft. The receptors were gathered from a human donor who donated a stem cell graft to a child with acute myeloid leukemia.

Remarks on this clonotype: A much bigger clone sits one base away, suggesting this may be a read error. The chain joins TRBV20-1 to TRBJ2-1; tentatively, D is TRBD1 (7 bases). CDR1 and CDR2 (germline): DFQATT, SNEGSKA (reference sequence). The CDR3 covers 17 residues. The DNA for the CDR3 is TGCTGTGCGACCCGTCCCCTACGGCGGGACAGCTACAATGAGCAGTTCTTC. Translating it yields CCATRPLRRDSYNEQFF.

This clonotype was counted at least ten times. The chain has TRBV5-1 and TRBJ2-1; D unclear. CDR1 is SGHRS and CDR2 is YFSETQ in the germline V gene. The CDR3 runs 15 residues. V was trimmed by 1 base and J by 3 bases, leaving 11 bases between them. CDR3 DNA sequence: TGCGCCAGCAGCTTGAGTGGCAGGAGCTACAATGAGCAGTTCTTC. Translated: CASSLSGRSYNEQFF.

This clonotype came up a few times. This chain links TRBV27 with TRBJ2-3, with 8 bases aligning to TRBD1. V gave up 4 bases and J gave up 2 bases; unmatched junction bases: 11. The CDR3 loop spans 17 amino acids. Looked up from germline, CDR1 is MNHEY and CDR2 is SMNVEV (reference sequence). Here the CDR3 DNA reads TGTGCCAGCAGTTCTCGGACAGGGATCCTTCCCACAGATACGCAGTATTTT. This codes for CASSSRTGILPTDTQYF.

This clonotype was recorded at least ten times. The chain is built from TRBV20-1 and TRBJ2-3; tentatively, D is TRBD2 (7 bases). Germline CDR1 DFQATT, CDR2 SNEGSKA (reference sequence). There are 15 residues in the CDR3. The V and J ends lost 0 bases and 4 bases respectively, with 14 bases between them. The chain's CDR3 is CSAREWRGPADTQYF. As DNA, the CDR3 is TGCAGTGCTAGAGAATGGCGGGGGCCCGCAGATACGCAGTATTTT.

The rearrangement uses TRBV24-1 and TRBJ2-2; 9 bases align to TRBD1. V gave up 3 bases and J gave up 5 bases; unmatched junction bases: 6. CDR3 length: 16 residues. Germline V CDR1 and CDR2: KGHDR, SFDVKD. The CDR3 DNA is TGTGCCACCAGTGATCCGGGACAGGGTCGGACCGGGGAGCTGTTTTTT. Its protein is CATSDPGQGRTGELFF.

There are a few counts of this clonotype. This chain connects TRBV6-2 or TRBV6-3 to TRBJ1-2; weak D call: TRBD1 (6 bases). V lost 7 bases and J lost 8, with 17 bases in between. The CDR3 is 13 amino acids. The germline CDR1 and CDR2 sequences are MNHEY and SVGEGT. CDR3 nucleotide sequence: TGTGCCAGCACCCCACCGGGGGCGCTGGGCTACACCTTC. The encoded protein is CASTPPGALGYTF.

The DNA of the CDR3 is TGTGCCAGCCGGTGGGGCCCAGATACGCAGTATTTT. It encodes CASRWGPDTQYF. The rearrangement uses TRBV12-3 or TRBV12-4 and TRBJ2-3, with a possible D match to TRBD1 (5 bases). V was trimmed by 8 bases and J by 4 bases, leaving 10 bases between them. The CDR3 totals 12 residues.

This clonotype showed up just a few times. V is TRBV11-2 and J is TRBJ2-7, with D unresolved. Trimming cost V 3 bases and J 3 bases, with 21 bases left between them. Per the germline V gene, CDR1 is SGHAT and CDR2 is FQNNGV. This CDR3 region has 17 residues. CDR3: CASSFEKRLIPLYEQYF. CDR3 DNA: TGTGCCAGCAGCTTCGAGAAGCGACTTATTCCCCTCTACGAGCAGTACTTC.

This clonotype was counted a few times. The rearrangement links TRBV24-1 to TRBJ1-2; D call uncertain. CDR3 length: 14 amino acids. From germline, CDR1 is KGHDR and CDR2 SFDVKD. V was shortened by 4 bases and J by 1 base, with 9 bases between the two germline ends. The CDR3: CATSESLFNYGYTF. CDR3 DNA sequence: TGTGCCACCAGTGAATCGCTATTTAACTATGGCTACACCTTC.

This clonotype was picked up one time. A much larger clone sits a single nucleotide away, making a read error possible. The genes are TRBV27 and TRBJ2-7; 9 bases map to TRBD2. The V gene end was trimmed by 5 bases and the J gene end by 0 bases; junction bases not matched to a gene: 8. CDR1 and CDR2 (germline): MNHEY, SMNVEV (reference sequence). The CDR3 loop spans 16 amino acids. CDR3 DNA sequence: TGTGCCAGCAGTCTGGAGCGGGGGGAGGTCTCCTACGAGCAGTACTTC. The encoded protein is CASSLERGEVSYEQYF.

The chain has TRBV20-1 and TRBJ2-7; D perhaps matches TRBD1 (6 bases). This CDR3 region has 11 residues. Germline assignment: CDR1 DFQATT and CDR2 SNEGSKA (reference sequence). Trimming pared 7 bases from V and 7 bases from J, leaving 14 bases between. CDR3 DNA sequence: TGCAGTGTGTCCGGACAGAGGGAGCAGTACGTC. Its translation: CSVSGQREQYV.

This clonotype was recorded a few times. The chain is built from TRBV18 and TRBJ2-7; D not resolved. This CDR3 has 13 residues. V was shortened by 3 bases and J by 4 bases, with 10 bases between the two germline ends. CDR1 KGHSH and CDR2 LQKENI come from the germline V gene. The CDR3 DNA follows: TGTGCCAGCTCACCGGACCTTGGGTACGAGCAGTACGTC. It is translated as CASSPDLGYEQYV.

This clonotype was seen ten or more times. The chain employs TRBV20-1 and TRBJ1-2, with a possible D match to TRBD1 (6 bases). Germline CDR1 DFQATT, CDR2 SNEGSKA (reference sequence). The CDR3 runs 11 residues. Trimming stripped 6 bases from V and 6 bases from J, with 11 bases between. Here the CDR3 reads CSATGSNGYTF. The CDR3 nucleotides are TGCAGTGCAACAGGGAGTAATGGCTACACCTTC.

This chain links TRBV20-1 with TRBJ1-2; a weak D match, TRBD1 (5 bases). V shed 3 bases and J shed 8 bases, with 34 bases lying between them. Germline CDR1 DFQATT, CDR2 SNEGSKA (reference sequence). The CDR3 runs 19 residues. CDR3: CSARAGPQNRVRGVRGYTF. The CDR3 nucleotides read TGCAGTGCTAGGGCGGGGCCCCAGAACCGGGTGAGGGGCGTGAGGGGCTACACCTTC.

In the case of this clonotype: This may stem from a read error, because a much larger clone lies one nucleotide away. The V gene is TRBV5-1, the J gene TRBJ2-1, with D unclear. CDR1 is SGHRS, CDR2 YFSETQ, per germline. Trimming stripped 1 base from V and 7 bases from J, with 15 bases between. The CDR3 is made up of 15 amino acids. As DNA, the CDR3 is TGCGCCAGCAGCTTGAACGTGGGCGAGAATAATGAGCAGTTCTTC. Encoded protein: CASSLNVGENNEQFF.

This clonotype was observed many times. The V and J genes are TRBV20-1 and TRBJ2-2, with D hard to call. V was cut by 6 bases and J by 6 bases, with 17 bases left in between. The CDR3 has 14 amino acids. The germline V gene encodes CDR1 DFQATT and CDR2 SNEGSKA (reference sequence). The CDR3 loop reads CSADPQTMSGELFF. The CDR3 DNA reads TGCAGTGCCGACCCACAAACTATGTCCGGGGAGCTGTTTTTT.

This clonotype was counted ten times or more. The chain is built from TRBV12-3 or TRBV12-4 and TRBJ2-2; 7 bases align to TRBD1. The V and J ends lost 6 bases and 5 bases, in that order; junction bases with no gene match: 6. This CDR3 is 14 amino acids long. The CDR3 DNA reads as TGTGCCAGCAGGTACAGGGGCGCAACCGGGGAGCTGTTTTTT. It encodes CASRYRGATGELFF.

The chain has TRBV6-1 and TRBJ2-7; 9 nucleotides match TRBD1. The CDR3 has 16 amino acids. Trimming cost V 1 base and J 4 bases; bases outside gene matches: 8. Germline CDR1 is MNHNS and CDR2 is SASEGT. The CDR3 DNA reads as TGTGCCAGCAGTGAAGTGCGGGACAGGGATCCATACGAGCAGTACTTC. This translates into CASSEVRDRDPYEQYF.

This clonotype was recorded many times. This chain connects TRBV29-1 to TRBJ2-3, with 15 bases fitting TRBD2. The CDR3 has 15 residues. In germline, CDR1 is SQVTM, CDR2 ANQGSEA. V was pared by 8 bases and J by 6 bases, with 9 bases of the junction left unmatched. As DNA, the CDR3 is TGCAGCTCTCGGACTAGCGGGGGGGTGGGGGATACGCAGTATTTT. Translation: CSSRTSGGVGDTQYF.

This clonotype came up many times. The V call is TRBV20-1, the J call TRBJ2-7; TRBD2 agrees at 7 bases. This CDR3 spans 14 amino acids. J lost 2 bases, V lost 6 bases, and 10 bases had no gene match. Germline V gene data show CDR1 as DFQATT and CDR2 as SNEGSKA (reference sequence). CDR3 coding DNA: TGCAGTGCCGGGGGGAGCGCCTCTACCTACGAGCAGTACTTC. Its translation is CSAGGSASTYEQYF.

The V call is TRBV11-3, the J call TRBJ1-1; the D gene is possibly TRBD1 (5 bases). This CDR3 contains 12 residues. Trimming took 0 bases from V and 11 from J, leaving 10 bases between them. Germline V CDR1 and CDR2: SGHNT, YENEEA. The DNA for the CDR3 is TGTGCCAGCAGCTTAGAAAAGGGGAACGCTTTCTTT. Amino acid sequence: CASSLEKGNAFF.

This clonotype was detected ten times or more. This rearrangement joins TRBV10-1 to TRBJ2-4; D is tentatively TRBD1 or TRBD2 (5 bases each). The CDR3 has 14 residues. CDR1 and CDR2 (germline): WNHNN, SYGVQD (reference sequence). Trimming took 3 bases from V and 5 from J, leaving 11 bases between them. The CDR3: CASSDPGRENIQYF. Here the CDR3 DNA reads TGCGCCAGCAGTGATCCGGGACGGGAAAACATTCAGTACTTC.